This TCR beta chain was sequenced in a study of radiotherapy plus CTLA-4 blockade in lung cancer. Study conclusions and caveats: Expansion in blood of tumor-derived TCR clones was seen after radiotherapy plus ipilimumab. Best predicting response, reportedly, were early blood T cell clone dynamics, with interferon-beta.

CDR1 is MNHEY, CDR2 SMNVEV, per germline (reference sequence). Deletions cut 5 bases from V and 5 bases from J, with 25 bases between. The CDR3 runs to 17 residues. Ipilimumab CTLA-4 blockade and focal radiation were given to patients with chemo-refractory metastatic non-small-cell lung cancer. Sequencing was performed with immunoSEQ multiplex PCR; in TCRdb, only in-frame clones are kept and a portion is missing. The repertoire holds approximately 52,000 clones, roughly three quarters seen once, with 6.5% to 10% in the top ten. In the case of this clone: Its specificity is not known.

The V and J genes are TRBV27 and TRBJ2-7; possible D gene TRBD2, 5 bases. The sample in question was peripheral blood, obtained from a patient treated with radiotherapy plus ipilimumab. This TCR was sampled from a human donor with non-small cell lung cancer who had a complete response to radiotherapy plus ipilimumab. CDR3 in DNA: TGTGCCAGCAGTCCCCGCGGACTGTTTACCGTGGGCCACGAGCAGTACGTC. It translates to CASSPRGLFTVGHEQYV.